This T cell receptor beta chain appears in the sequencing data of a study of post-analysis software for immune sequencing data (dated by TCRdb to between 2015 and 2016). Study-wide context: Relapsing-remitting, secondary progressive and progressive-relapsing multiple sclerosis were recorded as disease courses, and subtype annotation was lacking for some patients. Patient repertoires were compared against around 10 previously published healthy control repertoires from donors aged about 6 to 25 years. A subset of samples was prepared in parallel using single-end sample barcoding, then pooled and co-amplified after Illumina adapter ligation. The study at large found these results: Normalized Chao1 diversity was significantly lower in multiple sclerosis patients than controls, suggesting substantial peripheral T-cell clonal expansion. Strong co-clustering of samples prepared in the same batch was shown by direct clustering with F measure, prompting a batch-effect correction. Roughly 5 TRBV segments, including TRBV5-6, TRBV5-1 and TRBV20-1, were significantly more frequent in patients than controls. The control group was slightly older than the multiple sclerosis patient group.

Looking up the germline V gene yields CDR1 SGHTA and CDR2 FQGTGA. Its CDR3 holds 16 amino acids, cysteine through phenylalanine. Only the CDR3 part of the read is kept: 48 bases, read in frame from the first base. The trim is 5 bases for V and 4 bases for J, with a gap of 20 bases between the germline ends. Library method: PCR. Sequencing instrument: Illumina HiSeq 2500. To reduce PCR and sequencing biases, unique molecular identifiers were incorporated into the TCR beta cDNA libraries. Some 500,000 cDNA molecules were obtained for every 1 to 10 million input T cells, so each molecule roughly corresponded to one T cell. The patient libraries were prepared and sequenced using the same protocol as the earlier healthy control dataset. Samples belonging to the same batch were prepared together, multiplexed and sequenced on a shared HiSeq lane. In the source study's methods: Raw barcoded reads were processed with MIGEC, discarding single-read molecular identifier groups before consensus assembly and CDR3 extraction. VDJtools was used for post-analysis of the clonotype tables, with diversity normalized by down-sampling every dataset to the smallest sample size. In repertoire overlap clustering, CDR3 amino acid sequences, but not nucleotide sequences, were matched to correct batch-related cross-sample contamination. The public reads were reprocessed in TCRdb via fastp at Q25 and MiXCR, keeping in-frame beta chains. Rows are combined by CDR3 protein, so each entry shows the most common genes and DNA. The V and J calls here are based on TCRdb, not the publication. The sample contains about 430,000 distinct CDR3 sequences, 35% to 45% of them found a single time. Less than 10% of the sample belongs to the ten largest clones.

This clonotype was seen only a few times. Its antigen is unknown. Base qualities are not provided; no much larger clone lies one nucleotide away. To demonstrate the VDJtools post-analysis software, TCR beta repertoires were profiled from the peripheral blood of 10 to 15 young patients with multiple sclerosis. Multiple sclerosis patients were children and adolescents aged roughly 6 to 17 years. This clonotype was sampled from a girl aged 2-9 years with multiple sclerosis. The chain employs TRBV7-3 and TRBJ1-1; D gene: possibly TRBD1, on 5 matching bases. Sequenced input: blood. The base sequence is TGTGCCAGCAGCCCCCAAGGACAAGAATATTGCACTGAAGCTTTCTTT. Its product reads: CASSPQGQEYCTEAFF.